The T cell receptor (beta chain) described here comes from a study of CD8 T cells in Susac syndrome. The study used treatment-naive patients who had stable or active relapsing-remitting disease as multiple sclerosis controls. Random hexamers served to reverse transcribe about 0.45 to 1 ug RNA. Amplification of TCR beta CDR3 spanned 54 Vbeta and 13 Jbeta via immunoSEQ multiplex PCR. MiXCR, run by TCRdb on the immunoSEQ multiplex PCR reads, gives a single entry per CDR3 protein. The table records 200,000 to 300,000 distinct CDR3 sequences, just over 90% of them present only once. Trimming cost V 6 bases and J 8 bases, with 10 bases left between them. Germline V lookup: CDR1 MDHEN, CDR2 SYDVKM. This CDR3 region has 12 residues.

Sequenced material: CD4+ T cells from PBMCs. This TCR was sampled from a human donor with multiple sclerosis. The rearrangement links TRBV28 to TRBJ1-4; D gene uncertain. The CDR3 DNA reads TGTGCCAGCAGCCCCTTGGGCGAAAAACTGTTTTTT. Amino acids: CASSPLGEKLFF.